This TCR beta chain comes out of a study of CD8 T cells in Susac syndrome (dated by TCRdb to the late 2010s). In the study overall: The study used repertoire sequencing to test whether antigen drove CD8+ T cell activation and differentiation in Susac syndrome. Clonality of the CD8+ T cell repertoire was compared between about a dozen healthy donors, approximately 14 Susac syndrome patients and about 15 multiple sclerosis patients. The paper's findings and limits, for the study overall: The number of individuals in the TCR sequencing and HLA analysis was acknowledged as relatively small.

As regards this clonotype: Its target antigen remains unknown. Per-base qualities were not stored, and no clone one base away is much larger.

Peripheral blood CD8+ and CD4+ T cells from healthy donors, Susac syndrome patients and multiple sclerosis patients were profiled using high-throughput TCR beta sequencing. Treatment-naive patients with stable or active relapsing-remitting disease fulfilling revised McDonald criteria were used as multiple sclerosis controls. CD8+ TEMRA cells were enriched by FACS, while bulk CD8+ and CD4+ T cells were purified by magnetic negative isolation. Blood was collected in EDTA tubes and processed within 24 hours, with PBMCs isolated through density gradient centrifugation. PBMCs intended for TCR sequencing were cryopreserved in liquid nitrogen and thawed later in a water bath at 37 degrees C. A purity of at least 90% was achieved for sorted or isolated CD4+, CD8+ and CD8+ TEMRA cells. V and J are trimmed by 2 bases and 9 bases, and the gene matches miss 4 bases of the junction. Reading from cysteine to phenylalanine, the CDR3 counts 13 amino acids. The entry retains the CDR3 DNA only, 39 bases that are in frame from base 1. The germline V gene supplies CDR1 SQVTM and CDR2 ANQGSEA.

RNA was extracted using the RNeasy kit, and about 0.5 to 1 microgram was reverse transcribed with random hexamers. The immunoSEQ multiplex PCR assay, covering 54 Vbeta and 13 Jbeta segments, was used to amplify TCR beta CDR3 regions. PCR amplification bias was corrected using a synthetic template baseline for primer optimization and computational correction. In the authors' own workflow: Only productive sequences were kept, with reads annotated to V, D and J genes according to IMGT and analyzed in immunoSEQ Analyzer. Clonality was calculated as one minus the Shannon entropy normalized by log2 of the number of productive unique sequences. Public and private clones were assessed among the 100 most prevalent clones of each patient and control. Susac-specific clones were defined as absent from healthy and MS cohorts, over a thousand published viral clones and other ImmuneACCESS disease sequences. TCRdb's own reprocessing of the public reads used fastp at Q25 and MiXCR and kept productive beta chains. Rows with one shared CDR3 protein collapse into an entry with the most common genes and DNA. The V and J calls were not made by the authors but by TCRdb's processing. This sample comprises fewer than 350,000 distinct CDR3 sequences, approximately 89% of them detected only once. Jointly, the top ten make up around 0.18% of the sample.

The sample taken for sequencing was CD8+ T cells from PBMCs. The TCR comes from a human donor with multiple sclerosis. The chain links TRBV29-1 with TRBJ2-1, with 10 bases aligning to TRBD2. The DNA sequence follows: TGCAGCGTTGAACAACTAGCGGGACCTGAGCAGTTCTTC. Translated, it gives CSVEQLAGPEQFF.